This T cell receptor (beta chain) was captured in a study of cytomegalovirus exposure and HLA in healthy donors (TCRdb year 2017). About the study as a whole: According to an earlier analysis of a few hundred of the donors, some 180 million T cells yielded some 120 million unique TCR beta sequences and approximately 300 Gb of sequence data. A separate validation cohort of roughly 130 different subjects was used in addition to the approximately 700-subject first cohort. Class I and class II HLA loci were covered by the typing at four-digit resolution. Several DR-DQ haplotypes were handled as single units for association and clustering because linkage in the cohort was strong. To study patterns of TCR occurrence, a later analysis re-analyzed previously published TCR beta repertoires from around 700 donors and added high-resolution HLA genotyping. Every discovery cohort repertoire had been produced on one sequencing platform. The study profiled the T cell repertoires of 500 to 800 subjects by immunosequencing and related them to cytomegalovirus serostatus. To predict cytomegalovirus infection status, the study combined high-throughput TCR immunosequencing, statistical association of individual TCRs with disease status, and machine learning. Across some 400 genotyped donors of the cohort, an average of approximately 220,000 unique TCR beta nucleotide sequences per donor were sequenced, and roughly 20% of those sequences were non-productive. Donor age, sex, ethnicity and CMV serostatus were compiled alongside the repertoire data. To decide whether each TCR beta V gene segment behaved as functional or pseudogenic, an earlier analysis of some 600 of the donors relied on high-throughput TCR beta sequencing. Rather than using new phenotypic data, the later analysis identified candidate immune exposures from TCR beta sequences and from how often those sequences occurred across donors. Roughly 300 gigabases of sequencing data and approximately 84 million unique TCR sequences were included in an early release covering around 650 HLA-typed donors. The number of donors typed differed by locus, with roughly 629-640 for A, B, C, DRB1 and DQB1, 522 for DQA1, about 610 for DPA1, and 400 to 490 for DPB1. The study aimed to test whether cataloging public T cell receptors could reveal signatures of past pathogen exposure. Among the roughly 380 genotyped donors, about 83% belonged to the genetic ancestry cluster associated with self-reported Caucasian donors. Genome-wide SNP genotypes for about 65% of the 666 donors were used in a later genetic analysis, which treated that subset as a discovery cohort.

Library prep was done by the immunoSEQ multiplex PCR assay. For the multiplex PCR, a mixture combining 60 forward primers for TCR Vbeta segments and 13 reverse primers for TCR Jbeta segments was used. A multiplex PCR assay on genomic DNA amplified the CDR3 region of rearranged TCR beta genes. The amplified TCR beta libraries were sequenced on the Illumina HiSeq System as 87-base-pair reads. The authors' analysis ran thus. A later analysis counted about 82 million unique TCR beta chains across the 600 to 850 repertoires, and some 11 million of these chains were shared by at least two donors. Raw reads were error-corrected and collapsed into unique sequences by a nearest-neighbor algorithm in which closely related sequences were merged to remove PCR and sequencing errors. V, D and J gene segments were assigned by aligning CDR3 sequences to IMGT reference sequences. For a sequence to be retained, a match of at least six nucleotides was required to both a V gene segment and a J gene segment. A rearrangement was called productive if the CDR3 had no stop codons and remained in frame with V and J, and every other rearrangement was called non-productive. Following IMGT convention, CDR3 was defined as the stretch from the second conserved V-encoded cysteine up to the conserved J-encoded phenylalanine. Sequences without an unambiguous match to a single V gene segment were excluded from the earlier analysis of several hundred of the donors. In an earlier analysis of some 590 of the donors, a V segment was called functional when productive rearrangements were above 56.7%, and segregating when the standard deviation between donors exceeded 5%. A statistical classification framework was built for diagnosing cytomegalovirus status from the catalog of TCR beta chain sequences. A later analysis assigned V and J genes by comparing TCR nucleotide sequences with IMGT/GENE-DB human TR gene sequences. Using the TCRdist pipeline, a later analysis assigned CDR3 sequences along with most-parsimonious VDJ recombination scenarios. In a later analysis, each TCR beta chain was defined by its CDR3 amino acid sequence together with its V-gene family, and reads lacking a unique V-gene family were excluded. As a way to deal with suspected cross-contamination and a sequencing artifact, a later analysis dropped over 550 nucleotide sequences that were highly shared and had low generation probability. A later analysis calculated a clonal expansion index for each public chain from normalized within-repertoire ranks of inferred template counts. Generation probabilities in a later analysis came from a VDJ recombination model fitted to out-of-frame rearrangements, and those results were checked against IGoR. Hypergeometric tests were used in a later analysis to score TCR-TCR, TCR-HLA and TCR-CMV co-occurrence, with a repertoire-size bias correction applied to the TCR pairs. False discovery rates were estimated in a later analysis by permuting HLA or CMV assignments 20 times. A later analysis grouped co-occurring TCRs with DBSCAN, adding TCRdist sequence similarity when clustering within HLA-allele-positive subsets. Repertoires with fewer than 30,000 or more than 120,000 public chains, plus five repertoires with anomalous nucleotide sharing, were excluded from co-occurrence clustering. As stored in TCRdb, this immuneACCESS dataset retains in-frame rearrangements with V and J assigned. A fraction of the clones does not appear; measured against another copy, unresolved V genes explain less than half of the discrepancy, and the remainder lacks a known reason. V and J calls and clone size are given by that table; D and trimming were obtained from the DNA. The sample includes around 45,000 clones, with roughly 51% observed a single time. Of the sample, 5% to 6.5% is held by the ten largest clones.

The study at large found these results: The cohort was sequenced for TCR beta chains only, and without alpha or paired-chain data the features that could be detected were limited. A cluster of highly shared sequence variants was judged likely to be a technical artifact of the sequencing pipeline. A later analysis found that TCR association rates varied across HLA loci, with DRB1 alleles showing the most associated TCRs and HLA-C alleles the fewest. A later analysis reported that several top co-occurrence clusters appeared linked to parvovirus B19, influenza, CMV and Epstein-Barr virus. The classifier was reported to diagnose cytomegalovirus status with high specificity and sensitivity in both the original and validation cohorts. In the study, 150 to 200 TCR beta chains were listed as associated with cytomegalovirus. Most CMV-associated TCR beta chains appeared to be HLA-restricted in a later analysis, and the HLA associations seemed to be driven largely by CMV exposure. A further reported finding was that TCR beta sequences accurately predicted the HLA-A and HLA-B alleles for most subjects in the first cohort. Three of the identified cytomegalovirus-associated TCR beta chains were confirmed in vitro to be specific for cytomegalovirus antigens. In a later analysis, some 18,000 TCR beta sequences were associated with specific HLA alleles at a false discovery rate of 0.05. Because some donors lacked HLA typing at each locus, the association tests relied only on the typed subset. A later analysis found that HLA-associated TCR beta chains were more clonally expanded and had lower generation probabilities than equally common non-associated chains. Sequencing depth was assumed to be roughly uniform across donors in the presence/absence analyses, though that assumption may not hold. The authors suggested that the approach could potentially be generalized to other disease states and immunological phenotypes. While some public TCRs were present in many individuals, most TCR sequences turned up only very rarely across donors. Because the 87-base-pair reads could not distinguish some IMGT-functional V segments, including TRBV6-2 and TRBV6-3, those segments were excluded. Correlated functional status among segregating V segments might reflect linkage disequilibrium, but an unknown experimental factor could not be ruled out. V-gene and J-gene trimming of TCR beta chains was associated with a missense DCLRE1C variant in a later genetic analysis, and the association was replicated in an independent cohort. In an earlier analysis of more than 450 of the donors, most TCR beta V segments were observed in productive rearrangements about 90% or about 30% of the time, broadly matching IMGT annotations. Strong co-occurrence of HLA alleles, especially DR and DQ, made assigning TCR associations to individual alleles difficult. The earlier analysis of 587 of the donors excluded fewer than 20 rarely observed V segments, including chromosome 9 orphons, because counts were too low. The only immune exposure information available for the cohort was CMV serostatus. In a later genetic analysis, fewer N-insertions in productive TCRs were reported among donors in an Asian-associated ancestry cluster than the roughly 700-donor mean.

The cohort was made up of several hundred healthy bone marrow donors. All cohort members were sampled while nominally healthy, although unrecorded immune exposures were likely present. The donor tested CMV seronegative and was one of the 352 seronegative cohort members. Every donor gave a peripheral blood sample, and the peripheral blood mononuclear cells from that sample were used for TCR beta sequencing. Genomic DNA was extracted from the blood cell samples with the Qiagen DNeasy Blood Extraction Kit. A note on this clone: This receptor's antigen is unknown. Within one base of it there is no much larger clone, and no base qualities were kept.

According to the germline V gene, CDR1 reads SQVTM and CDR2 reads ANQGSEA. The junction shows trimming of 6 bases on V and 4 bases on J, plus 15 bases between the germline ends. Measured from the cysteine to the phenylalanine, the CDR3 is 14 residues long. CDR3 DNA only is kept here, 42 bases in frame from base 1. Sequenced material: PBMCs. The receptor comes from a man aged 55 to 70 in good health and CMV-seronegative. This chain is built from TRBV29-1 and TRBJ2-2; the D gene is perhaps TRBD1, on 5 matching bases. The CDR3 amino acid sequence is: CSVGPQGRTGELFF. The DNA is TGCAGCGTCGGCCCCCAGGGTCGCACCGGGGAGCTGTTTTTT.